This T cell receptor beta chain was identified during a study of OX40 agonist ivuxolimab in advanced cancers. Study details: Antecedent anti-PD-1, anti-PD-L1 or anti-CTLA-4 therapy was permissible, with about 39% having received some.

As to this clone: Its antigen is not identified.

General study points: Some nonresponders additionally presented with little normalized T-cell clonal expansion.

V was cut by 2 bases and J by 5 bases, with 15 bases left in between. The V gene's germline CDR1 is SGHTA and CDR2 FQGTGA. There are 15 residues in the CDR3. The data were produced by immunoSEQ multiplex PCR, yet TCRdb's version contains in-frame clones alone and is incomplete. The sample has some 40,000 clones, roughly nine tenths seen once. Sequences were derived from CD4+ or CD8+ T cells sorted from blood, sampled in a trial of the OX40 agonist ivuxolimab. The receptor's source is an adult with an advanced solid tumor such as melanoma, head and neck, liver or kidney cancer. The genes are TRBV7-3 and TRBJ2-5; tentatively, D is TRBD1 or TRBD2 (6 bases each). For the CDR3, the DNA is TGTGCCAGCAGCTTAGCGGGAACGGGGGCGGAGACCCAGTACTTC. The encoded protein is CASSLAGTGAETQYF.